This T cell receptor beta chain appears in the sequencing data of a study of technical replicates of blood from a handful of donors. The CDR3 contains 14 residues. Germline V gene data show CDR1 as SQVTM and CDR2 as ANQGSEA. J lost 5 bases, V lost 6 bases, and 7 bases had no gene match. The data were produced by immunoSEQ multiplex PCR, yet TCRdb's version contains in-frame clones alone and is incomplete. The data show tens of thousands of clones, about 90% seen once. The sequence derives from a human donor in good health. This chain uses TRBV29-1 with TRBJ1-4, with TRBD1 matching over 9 bases. The sequenced sample was T cells isolated from PBMCs. CDR3 nucleotides: TGCAGCGTCGTTACCGGGACAGGGAATGAAAAACTGTTTTTT. This gives the protein CSVVTGTGNEKLFF.